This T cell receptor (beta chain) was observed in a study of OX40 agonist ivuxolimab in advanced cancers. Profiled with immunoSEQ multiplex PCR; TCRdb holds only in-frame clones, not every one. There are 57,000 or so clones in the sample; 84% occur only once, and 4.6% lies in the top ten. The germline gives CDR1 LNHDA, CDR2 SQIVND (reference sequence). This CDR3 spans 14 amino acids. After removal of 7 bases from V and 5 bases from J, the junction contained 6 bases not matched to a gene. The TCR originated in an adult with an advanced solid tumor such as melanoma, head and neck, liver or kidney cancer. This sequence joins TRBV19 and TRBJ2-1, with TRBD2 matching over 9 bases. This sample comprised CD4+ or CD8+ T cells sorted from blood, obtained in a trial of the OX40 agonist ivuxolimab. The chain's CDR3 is CASTIGTSNNEQFF. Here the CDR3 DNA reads TGTGCCAGTACTATCGGGACTAGCAACAATGAGCAGTTCTTC.